This T cell receptor (beta chain) was captured in a study of low-dose radiotherapy and immunotherapy resistance in tumors. Trimming took off 5 bases at V and 6 bases at J, with 13 bases between the two ends. This CDR3 is 13 amino acids long. Germline lookup yields CDR1 LNHDA and CDR2 SQIVND (reference sequence). This clonotype was seen at least ten times. Indicated time point: after trial treatment. Treatment here: LDRT plus nivolumab, ipilimumab, low-dose cyclophosphamide and aspirin (RACIN trial). TRAV- and TRBV-specific primers were used for first-strand cDNA, which covered alpha and beta chains. A constant-region primer paired with the V-primer adapter amplified TCRs over about 19 PCR cycles. TCRdb processed the reads anew with MiXCR; each CDR3 protein has one entry. The table shows roughly 90,000 distinct CDR3 sequences, with less than 25% occurring only once.

The rearrangement uses TRBV19 and TRBJ1-1; weak D call: TRBD1 (5 bases). This specimen was PBMCs, taken after low-dose radiotherapy plus immunotherapy. This sequence was found in a female donor with ovarian cancer. The CDR3 reads CASSPIRGSEAFF. The CDR3 DNA reads TGTGCCAGTAGTCCCATACGGGGGTCTGAAGCTTTCTTT. Drawing the rest from reference TRBV19 and TRBJ1-1, the complete variable domain is DGGITQSPKYLFRKEGQNVTLSCEQNLNHDAMYWYRQDPGQGLRLIYYSQIVNDFQKGDIAEGYSVSREKKESFPLTVTSAQKNPTAFYLCASSPIRGSEAFFGQGTRLTVV.